The 26 T cell receptor beta chains below come from one sample, sequenced in a study of T cells after yellow fever vaccination. TCRdb processed the 5' RACE reads anew with MiXCR; each CDR3 protein has one entry. The data show about 240,000 distinct CDR3 sequences, 6.9% seen once. The source material was CD4+ T cells sorted from PBMCs, sampled 15 days after the yellow fever booster vaccination. The receptors were sampled from a man under 40 who received the YFV17D yellow fever vaccine.

This clonotype was seen a handful of times. This rearrangement joins TRBV12-3 or TRBV12-4 to TRBJ2-7; no clear D gene. This CDR3 region has 12 residues. The V gene lost 4 bases and the J gene lost 6 bases, with 10 bases spanning the gap. The CDR3: CASSYQSLEQYF. The DNA of the CDR3 is TGTGCCAGCAGTTACCAGTCGCTCGAGCAGTACTTC.

This clonotype was seen a few times. The rearrangement links TRBV12-3 or TRBV12-4 to TRBJ2-2; 10 bases align to TRBD2. V was pared by 6 bases and J by 5 bases, with 6 bases of the junction left unmatched. The length of the CDR3 is 15 residues. The CDR3: CASRVAGGRTGELFF. For the CDR3, the DNA is TGTGCCAGCAGAGTAGCGGGAGGCCGAACCGGGGAGCTGTTTTTT.

The V and J genes are TRBV7-6 and TRBJ2-5; no clear D. The CDR3 is 14 amino acids. Germline CDR1 is SGHVS and CDR2 is FNYEAQ. V lost 1 base to trimming and J lost 5 bases, with 11 bases between them. The chain's CDR3 is CASSLEVGTETQYF. CDR3 bases: TGTGCCAGCAGCTTAGAGGTGGGAACGGAGACCCAGTACTTC.

Many counts were recorded for this clonotype. The rearrangement uses TRBV20-1 and TRBJ2-3; 11 bases agree with TRBD2. Trimming at V came to 5 bases and at J to 0 bases, leaving 4 bases not matched to a gene. Germline values: CDR1 DFQATT, CDR2 SNEGSKA (reference sequence). This CDR3 is built from 15 residues. The CDR3 DNA follows: TGCAGTGCTCGCCGACTAGCGGGGAGCACAGATACGCAGTATTTT. It specifies CSARRLAGSTDTQYF.

This clonotype was seen more than once but under ten times. This rearrangement joins TRBV6-2 or TRBV6-3 to TRBJ2-6; 11 nucleotides match TRBD2. From germline, CDR1 is MNHEY and CDR2 SVGEGT. Germline trimming cut 1 base from V and 5 bases from J; bases unmatched to any gene: 10. CDR3 length: 19 amino acids. CDR3 residues: CASSYLLAGGPLRANVLTF. The CDR3 DNA follows: TGTGCCAGCAGTTACTTGCTAGCGGGAGGCCCTCTGAGGGCCAACGTCCTGACTTTC.

This clonotype has ten or more counts. CDR3 DNA sequence: TGCGCCAGCAGCTACGATGTCTATGGCTACACCTTC. Its translation is CASSYDVYGYTF. The chain links TRBV5-1 to TRBJ1-2; D is unresolved. Germline V CDR1 and CDR2: SGHRS, YFSETQ. Trimming took 3 bases from V and 4 from J, leaving 7 bases between them. This CDR3 is built from 12 residues. The whole variable domain, filled in from reference TRBV5-1 and TRBJ1-2, reads KAGVTQTPRYLIKTRGQQVTLSCSPISGHRSVSWYQQTPGQGLQFLFEYFSETQRNKGNFPGRFSGRQFSNSRSEMNVSTLELGDSALYLCASSYDVYGYTFGSGTRLTVV.

In its sample, this clonotype was seen many times. The chain carries TRBV5-5 and TRBJ1-1; D may be TRBD1 (5 bases). Germline V lookup: CDR1 SGHKS, CDR2 YYEKEE (reference sequence). V lost 2 bases to trimming and J lost 3 bases, with 14 bases between them. This CDR3 region has 15 residues. This CDR3 is CASSFSEGTHTEAFF. In nucleotides, the CDR3 is TGTGCCAGCAGCTTTTCGGAAGGGACGCACACTGAAGCTTTCTTT.

CDR3 in DNA: TGTGCCACCTTCGCCGGGTCGTCCTCCTACAATGAGCAGTTCTTC. This encodes CATFAGSSSYNEQFF. The chain has TRBV2 and TRBJ2-1; D unresolved. CDR1 is SNHLY, CDR2 FYNNEI, per germline. Trimming shortened V by 10 bases and J by 0 bases, and 16 bases separated the two germline ends. This CDR3 region has 15 residues.

This clonotype came up many times. This chain links TRBV6-5 with TRBJ1-2; a weak D match, TRBD1 (6 bases). Germline CDR1 is MNHEY and CDR2 is SVGAGI. V lost 2 bases and J lost 1, with 14 bases in between. This CDR3 contains 16 residues. CDR3 protein: CASSYARQAHNYGYTF. CDR3 sequence (DNA): TGTGCCAGCAGTTACGCCAGACAGGCGCATAACTATGGCTACACCTTC.

This clonotype has a handful of counts. CDR3 loop: CASSKRGERDNGNEQFF. CDR3 in DNA: TGTGCCAGCAGCAAACGCGGCGAGCGGGATAACGGCAATGAGCAGTTCTTC. V and J are TRBV7-9 and TRBJ2-1; 7 positions agree with TRBD2. V dropped 5 bases and J dropped 6; count of bases not matched to a gene: 16. The CDR3 totals 17 residues. CDR1 is SEHNR, CDR2 FQNEAQ, per germline (reference sequence).

This clonotype was seen a few times. The genes are TRBV20-1 and TRBJ1-4; D not resolved. The CDR3 loop spans 15 amino acids. Trimming shortened V by 5 bases and J by 1 base, and 14 bases separated the two germline ends. The germline CDR1 and CDR2 sequences are DFQATT and SNEGSKA (reference sequence). CDR3 residues: CSASDPRQTNEKLFF. As DNA, the CDR3 is TGCAGTGCTTCGGACCCCAGGCAAACTAATGAAAAACTGTTTTTT.

This clonotype has ten or more counts. The gene calls are TRBV20-1 and TRBJ2-3; D unclear. This CDR3 has 9 residues. The V end lost 6 bases, the J end lost 11 bases, and 9 bases lay between the germline ends. The germline V gene has CDR1 DFQATT and CDR2 SNEGSKA (reference sequence). The CDR3 nucleotides are TGCAGTGCCGACGTTAGGCAGTATTTT. Translating it yields CSADVRQYF.

In this sample, this clonotype turned up a few times. The rearrangement uses TRBV20-1 and TRBJ2-7; 9 nucleotides line up with TRBD2. V was clipped by 8 bases and J by 2 bases; unmatched bases: 10. CDR1 and CDR2 (germline): DFQATT, SNEGSKA (reference sequence). The length of the CDR3 is 14 residues. CDR3 coding DNA: TGCAGTATACCCAGTGGCGGGAGGGCCTACGAGCAGTACTTC. Protein product: CSIPSGGRAYEQYF.

The table lists this clonotype with a few counts. V usage is TRBV29-1 and J usage is TRBJ1-1; the D is unclear. CDR3 length: 12 amino acids. The germline V gene encodes CDR1 SQVTM and CDR2 ANQGSEA. Trimming shortened V by 4 bases and J by 0 bases, and 6 bases separated the two germline ends. Here the CDR3 DNA reads TGCAGCGTTGGACAAATGAACACTGAAGCTTTCTTT. It yields the protein CSVGQMNTEAFF.

This clonotype was counted only a few times. The J gene is TRBJ2-1, the V gene TRBV10-3, with D tentatively TRBD2 (5 bases). The germline CDR1 and CDR2 sequences are ENHRY and SYGVKD. V was trimmed by 0 bases and J by 4 bases, leaving 7 bases between them. This CDR3 is 14 amino acids long. The DNA of the CDR3 is TGTGCCATCAGTGAGTCGGACTCATACAATGAGCAGTTCTTC. Translation gives CAISESDSYNEQFF.

This clonotype was counted many times. The CDR3 protein is CASSPERRNGYTF. CDR3 nucleotide sequence: TGTGCCAGCAGTCCCGAAAGGAGGAATGGCTACACCTTC. This chain links TRBV6-2 or TRBV6-3 with TRBJ1-2; D ambiguous. The length of the CDR3 is 13 residues. Germline V gene sequence: CDR1 MNHEY, CDR2 SVGEGT. Trimming pared 5 bases from V and 6 bases from J, leaving 13 bases between.

The sample holds a few counts of this clonotype. The genes are TRBV7-2 and TRBJ2-3, with D perhaps matching TRBD1 or TRBD2 (6 bases each). Trimming removed 1 base at V and 1 base at J, with 12 bases between. The CDR3 covers 16 residues. Germline V gene lookup returns CDR1 SGHTA and CDR2 FQGNSA. The CDR3 region is CASSLVGGLRTDTQYF. CDR3 nucleotides: TGTGCCAGCAGCTTAGTCGGGGGCCTGCGCACAGATACGCAGTATTTT.

The CDR3: CATSASGSGELFF. CDR3 DNA: TGTGCCACCAGTGCCTCAGGTTCCGGGGAGCTGTTTTTT. The V and J genes are TRBV24-1 and TRBJ2-2, with D unresolved. Per germline, CDR1 KGHDR and CDR2 SFDVKD. The V gene lost 5 bases and the J gene lost 6 bases, with 9 bases spanning the gap. This CDR3 comprises 13 residues.

The rearrangement joins TRBV7-2 to TRBJ2-3; D gene ambiguous. This CDR3 contains 15 residues. The V and J ends lost 2 bases and 3 bases respectively, with 12 bases between them. Germline V CDR1 and CDR2: SGHTA, FQGNSA. Here the CDR3 reads CASSLLPTKTDTQYF. CDR3 nucleotide sequence: TGTGCCAGCAGCTTATTGCCAACTAAAACAGATACGCAGTATTTT. Full variable domain (outside the CDR3, taken from reference TRBV7-2 and TRBJ2-3): GAGVSQSPSNKVTEKGKDVELRCDPISGHTALYWYRQSLGQGLEFLIYFQGNSAPDKSGLPSDRFSAERTGGSVSTLTIQRTQQEDSAVYLCASSLLPTKTDTQYFGPGTRLTVL.

This clonotype was recorded a few times. The rearrangement links TRBV5-1 to TRBJ2-7; weak D call: TRBD2 (5 bases). Germline V gives CDR1 SGHRS, CDR2 YFSETQ. The V and J ends lost 3 bases and 6 bases respectively, with 22 bases between them. CDR3 length: 16 residues. In nucleotides, the CDR3 is TGCGCCAGCAGCTCGGACTTCACTCCGCCCGTCGTCGAGCAGTACTTC. Its protein product is CASSSDFTPPVVEQYF.

This clonotype was seen ten or more times. V usage is TRBV5-1 and J usage is TRBJ1-1; 9 nucleotides align to TRBD1. Germline loops: CDR1 SGHRS, CDR2 YFSETQ. V lost 0 bases to trimming and J lost 6 bases; unmatched junction nucleotides: 3. The CDR3 runs to 14 residues. CDR3: CASSLVQGAAEAFF. CDR3 DNA: TGCGCCAGCAGCTTGGTACAGGGGGCCGCTGAAGCTTTCTTT.

The chain uses TRBV12-3 or TRBV12-4 and TRBJ1-6; 9 bases match TRBD1. V lost 7 bases, J lost 6 bases, and 7 bases stayed unmatched. The CDR3 consists of 15 residues. CDR3 loop: CASKAGTGINSPLHF. The DNA of the CDR3 is TGTGCCAGCAAGGCCGGGACAGGGATTAATTCACCCCTCCACTTT.

V and J are TRBV7-3 and TRBJ2-3; 7 bases align to TRBD2. The CDR3 runs 14 residues. The V and J ends lost 8 bases and 2 bases, in that order; junction bases with no gene match: 7. Per germline, CDR1 SGHTA and CDR2 FQGTGA. The CDR3, as DNA: TGTGCCAGCTCTAGCGGAAGGCACACAGATACGCAGTATTTT. Translation: CASSSGRHTDTQYF.

The chain joins TRBV9 to TRBJ1-2; possible D gene TRBD1, 5 bases. The CDR3 contains 17 residues. V was cut by 0 bases and J by 2 bases, with 17 bases left in between. In germline, CDR1 is SGDLS, CDR2 YYNGEE. CDR3 bases: TGTGCCAGCAGCGTAGGAGGTTTGGGACGGACAAACTATGGCTACACCTTC. It yields the protein CASSVGGLGRTNYGYTF.

In this sample, this clonotype turned up a few times. The V call is TRBV21-1, the J call TRBJ2-3; TRBD1 was called by the table and not checked on the DNA. TRBV21-1 is a pseudogene segment. The CDR3 loop spans 15 amino acids. CDR3 residues: CASTPLEPGTDTQYF. The CDR3 DNA is TGTGCCAGCACCCCGTTGGAACCAGGGACAGATACGCAGTATTTT.

The chain combines TRBV7-8 with TRBJ2-2, with 9 bases that match TRBD2. Per germline, CDR1 SGHVS and CDR2 FQNEAQ. Trimming took 5 bases from V and 4 from J; bases not matched to a gene: 8. This CDR3 is built from 16 residues. For the CDR3, the DNA is TGTGCCAGCAGCCCAAGGGGCGGGAGGGTCACCGGGGAGCTGTTTTTT. Translated: CASSPRGGRVTGELFF. Full variable domain (rest looked up from reference TRBV7-8 and TRBJ2-2): GAGVSQSPRYKVAKRGQDVALRCDPISGHVSLFWYQQALGQGPEFLTYFQNEAQLDKSGLPSDRFFAERPEGSVSTLKIQRTQQEDSAVYLCASSPRGGRVTGELFFGEGSRLTVL.